This T cell receptor beta chain was sequenced in a study of control samples from healthy donors and cancer patients. CDR1 SEHNR and CDR2 FQNEAQ come from the germline V gene (reference sequence). The CDR3 is 16 residues long. Losses at the gene ends were 4 bases for V and 4 bases for J; bases not matched to a gene: 7. The assay was immunoSEQ multiplex PCR, and TCRdb's table has in-frame clones only and misses some. The sample lists around 100,000 clones; around 89% were seen once. This sequence originates from a man aged 55 to 70 with lung cancer. The chain employs TRBV7-9 and TRBJ2-1, with TRBD1 matching 10 bases. Material for sequencing was PBMCs. Written as DNA, the CDR3 is TGTGCCAGCAGCTCTAAAGACAGGGGGCTTTACAATGAGCAGTTCTTC. Its protein is CASSSKDRGLYNEQFF.